Listed below are T cell receptor beta chains from one sample, sequenced in a study of Graves' ophthalmopathy and Graves' hyperthyroidism. TCRdb processed the multiplex PCR reads anew with MiXCR; each CDR3 protein has one entry. The sample shows over a million distinct CDR3 sequences, roughly two fifths of them seen only once. Source material: peripheral blood or thyroid tissue (not recorded which). Receptors originate from an adult man with Graves' hyperthyroidism. CDR3s include the opening cysteine and the closing phenylalanine or tryptophan. Fields, in order: D gene, J gene, V gene, clone size, CDR3 DNA, CDR3 protein. The D gene is left open where the match is weak. Not all rows give a size; the values are once, few, many and, for expanded clones, a class.

-,TRBJ1-1,TRBV29-1,many,TGCAGCGTTGGGTCCAACACTGAAGCTTTCTTT,CSVGSNTEAFF
-,TRBJ2-6,TRBV10-3,-,TGTGCCATCAGTGAAGGACAGAACTCTGGGGCCAACGTCCTGACTTTC,CAISEGQNSGANVLTF
-,TRBJ1-6,TRBV13,-,TGTGCCAGCAGCACGACGAGGGGATATAATTCACCCCTCCACTTT,CASSTTRGYNSPLHF
-,TRBJ1-2,TRBV2,-,TGTGCCAGCAGTGAACGCAGTTCCTATGGCTACACCTTC,CASSERSSYGYTF
-,TRBJ2-7,TRBV29-1,few,TGCAGCGTTGAAAAGCCCGGGGTCCCATCCTACGAGCAGTACTTC,CSVEKPGVPSYEQYF
-,TRBJ2-3,TRBV9,-,TGTGCCAGCAGCGTCAGACTTGGGACGACCGACAATGCAATGTATTTT,CASSVRLGTTDNAMYF
-,TRBJ1-5,TRBV20-1,many,TGCAGTGCTAGGGCGTCGGATAGCAATCAGCCCCAGCATTTT,CSARASDSNQPQHF
TRBD2,TRBJ2-5,TRBV19,many,TGTGCCAGTAGTAACGGGAGGCTAGCGGGGAGACAAGAGACCCAGTACTTC,CASSNGRLAGRQETQYF
-,TRBJ2-5,TRBV12-3/TRBV12-4,-,TGTGCCAGCAGTCTCCTAGGCTACCCCCAAGAGACCCAGTACTTC,CASSLLGYPQETQYF
-,TRBJ2-7,TRBV10-3,many,TGTGCCACACAACCCGGGACAACCCCCCACGAGCAGTACTTC,CATQPGTTPHEQYF
-,TRBJ1-4,TRBV29-1,-,TGCAGCGTTAGGAAGGACGGTGACAGCCCGCTAAAACTGTTTTTT,CSVRKDGDSPLKLFF
-,TRBJ2-5,TRBV24-1,-,TGTGCCACCAGTCGGGGTGCGACCCAGTACTTC,CATSRGATQYF
TRBD1,TRBJ1-5,TRBV19,-,TGTGCCAGTAGCTCCGGGACAGCCAAAAATCAGCCCCAGCATTTT,CASSSGTAKNQPQHF
-,TRBJ2-7,TRBV19,many,TGTGCCAGTAGTATTGAACAAGGGGTCGAGCAGTACTTC,CASSIEQGVEQYF
-,TRBJ1-2,TRBV6-5,many,TGTGCCAGCAGCCCTGCCGGACAGTTAATTGGTGGCTACACCTTC,CASSPAGQLIGGYTF
-,TRBJ1-1,TRBV7-9,many,TGTGCCAGCGACCTACAGTCCATGAACACTGAAGCTTTCTTT,CASDLQSMNTEAFF
-,TRBJ1-1,TRBV18,-,TGTGCCAGCTCACCTTGGGGGAAAGACACTGAAGCTTTCTTT,CASSPWGKDTEAFF
-,TRBJ2-5,TRBV9,once,TGTGCCAGCAGCCCCAGCCAGGGGATCCAGTACTTC,CASSPSQGIQYF
TRBD1,TRBJ1-3,TRBV19,-,TGTGCCAGTAGGCGGACAGGGACAGGGGTTTTT,CASRRTGTGVF
-,TRBJ1-1,TRBV7-6,medium-sized,TGTGCCAGCAGCTATTATGGGGGCGCCGTCACTGAAGCTTTCTTT,CASSYYGGAVTEAFF
-,TRBJ1-2,TRBV10-2,-,TGCGCCAGCAGTGATTCAGGACACCACTATGGCTACACCTTC,CASSDSGHHYGYTF
-,TRBJ1-1,TRBV4-3,many,TGCGCCAGCAGAAACTACATGAACACTGAAGCTTTCTTT,CASRNYMNTEAFF
TRBD1,TRBJ2-2,TRBV20-1,-,TGCAGTGCCGACACAGGGGGGAACATCGGGGAGCTGTTTTTT,CSADTGGNIGELFF
TRBD1,TRBJ1-2,TRBV10-3,many,TGTGCCAACGCCGGGACAGACAAAAACTATGGCTACACCTTC,CANAGTDKNYGYTF
TRBD2,TRBJ2-7,TRBV10-3,-,TGTGCCATCACTAGCGGAGGGGCCTACGAGCACTACTTC,CAITSGGAYEHYF
TRBD1,TRBJ2-7,TRBV4-1,-,TGCGCCAGCAGCCCCCTTTACAGGGGTCCCTACGAGCAGTACTTC,CASSPLYRGPYEQYF
-,TRBJ2-6,TRBV29-1,-,TGCAGCGTTGAGGCAGGGTCCAACGTCCTGACTTTC,CSVEAGSNVLTF
-,TRBJ1-6,TRBV20-1,many,TGCAGTGCTAGCCTCCAGAGGCCACCCCTCCACTTT,CSASLQRPPLHF
-,TRBJ2-6,TRBV2,many,TGTGCCAGCCTAGGGCCCGGGGCCAACGTCCTGACTTTC,CASLGPGANVLTF
-,TRBJ1-1,TRBV29-1,many,TGCAGCGTGACTCGGGCGTTGAACACTGAAGCTTTCTTT,CSVTRALNTEAFF
-,TRBJ1-6,TRBV7-2,many,TGTGCCAGCAGCTCCGGGCCCCAGGGCTCACCCCTCCACTTT,CASSSGPQGSPLHF
-,TRBJ1-1,TRBV7-8,many,TGTGCCAGCAGCTTACAGGGTGACACTGAAGCTTTCTTT,CASSLQGDTEAFF
-,TRBJ2-7,TRBV25-1,many,TGTGCCAGCAGTGATTTCCACGAGCAGTACTTC,CASSDFHEQYF
-,TRBJ2-5,TRBV7-2,many,TGTGCCAGCAGCTTAAAGGGGTGGGGTGCTGGAGAGACCCAGTACTTC,CASSLKGWGAGETQYF
-,TRBJ2-7,TRBV10-3,-,TGTGCCATCGGATGGGGGAACTACGAGCAGTACTTC,CAIGWGNYEQYF
-,TRBJ1-1,TRBV7-8,many,TGTGCCAGCAGCCCCGCAGGACGCCCCATAGGGACTGAAGCTTTCTTT,CASSPAGRPIGTEAFF
-,TRBJ1-2,TRBV19,once,TGTGCCACCGTGGACAGCGGCTACTCCTTC,CATVDSGYSF
TRBD2,TRBJ2-7,TRBV7-8,-,TGTGCCAGCAGCTTAGTGGTAGCGGGAGGGGCCTACGAGCAGTACTTC,CASSLVVAGGAYEQYF
-,TRBJ2-7,TRBV19,many,TGTGCCAGTAGGAAGCGGGCTGGGAGCGAGCAGTACTTC,CASRKRAGSEQYF
TRBD1,TRBJ1-6,TRBV20-1,once,TGCAGTGCCAACCAAGGACAGGGAAATTCACCCCTCCACTTT,CSANQGQGNSPLHF
-,TRBJ2-2,TRBV5-1,many,TGCGCCAGCAGCTTGAGTGGTCAGCGGGCCGGGGAGCTGTTTTTT,CASSLSGQRAGELFF
-,TRBJ2-2,TRBV7-2,-,TGTGCCAGCAGCTTAGGCGGAGTCACAGATAACACCGGGGAGCTGTTTTTT,CASSLGGVTDNTGELFF
-,TRBJ2-5,TRBV15,-,TGTGCCACCAGCAGAGACGGTACGGAAGAGACCCAGTACTTC,CATSRDGTEETQYF
TRBD1,TRBJ1-4,TRBV12-3/TRBV12-4,few,TGTGCCAGCAGCCGACAGGGGGCCGTTGAAAAACTGTTTTTT,CASSRQGAVEKLFF
TRBD1,TRBJ2-7,TRBV29-1,-,TGCAGCGCCGCCGACAGGGGGATCTACGAGCAGTACTTC,CSAADRGIYEQYF
TRBD1,TRBJ2-5,TRBV5-1,many,TGCGCCAGCAGCCCGGGACAGGGATATCAAGAGACCCAGTACTTC,CASSPGQGYQETQYF
-,TRBJ2-7,TRBV15,many,TGTGCCACCAGCAGAGATCGTGGCTACTCCTACGAGCAGTACTTC,CATSRDRGYSYEQYF
-,TRBJ2-7,TRBV12-3/TRBV12-4,many,TGTGCCAGCACCCAGTGGGGTAACGAGCAGTACTTC,CASTQWGNEQYF
TRBD1,TRBJ1-1,TRBV29-1,-,TGCAGCGTCGTGGACCGGACAGGGGCAGAAGCTTTCTTT,CSVVDRTGAEAFF